The 26 T cell receptor beta chains presented below share a single source sample, sequenced in a study of CD8 T cells in ankylosing spondylitis. Notes on the study in general: Characteristic of ankylosing spondylitis blood, it appeared, was a TCR beta motif comprising about 8 highly homologous variants.

TCRdb used MiXCR to reprocess the 5' RACE reads, holding one entry per CDR3 protein. Of over 200,000 distinct CDR3 sequences listed, approximately 20% were seen once; the top ten hold 42%. For these receptors, no antigen is known. Sequencing input: blood, either unsorted or a sorted T cell fraction (not recorded which). Receptors were obtained from a male donor with ankylosing spondylitis.

This chain uses TRBV10-2 with TRBJ1-2; tentative D call: TRBD1 (5 bases). Trimming took off 1 base at V and 6 bases at J, with 6 bases between the two ends. The CDR3 has 12 residues. Germline CDR1 is WSHSY and CDR2 is SAAADI. The CDR3 coding sequence is TGCGCCAGCAGTGAGTGGGGGAATGGCTACACCTTC. This sequence encodes CASSEWGNGYTF.

The chain carries TRBV2 and TRBJ2-1; 14 bases are shared with TRBD2. Germline V gene data show CDR1 as SNHLY and CDR2 as FYNNEI. The CDR3 is 16 amino acids. V was pared by 6 bases and J by 8 bases, with 9 bases of the junction left unmatched. CDR3 sequence (DNA): TGTGCCAGCAGCCCAGGGACTAGCGGGGGCGGGGATGAGCAGTTCTTC. It yields the protein CASSPGTSGGGDEQFF.

This clonotype was seen more than once but under ten times. The V and J genes are TRBV2 and TRBJ1-2, with 7 bases that match TRBD1. The CDR3 totals 14 residues. Germline-derived CDR1 and CDR2 are SNHLY and FYNNEI. V lost 6 bases and J lost 0; bases outside the gene matches: 4. DNA for the CDR3: TGTGCCAGCAGAATGGGACAGTCTAACTATGGCTACACCTTC. Protein sequence: CASRMGQSNYGYTF.

The chain links TRBV7-8 to TRBJ2-1; D unclear. Per the germline V gene, CDR1 is SGHVS and CDR2 is FQNEAQ. The CDR3 is 15 amino acids. The V end was cut by 5 bases, the J end by 5 bases, with 16 bases between. The CDR3 loop reads CASSIPRAPDNEQFF. The CDR3 DNA sequence: TGTGCCAGCAGCATCCCACGGGCACCAGACAATGAGCAGTTCTTC.

The chain couples TRBV4-1 to TRBJ2-2; D gene uncertain. This CDR3 has 12 amino acids. Germline CDR1 MGHRA, CDR2 YSYEKL. Trimming left V 1 base short and J 7 bases short, with 4 bases between. CDR3 nucleotides: TGCGCCAGCAGCCAAGTAGGCGGGGAGCTGTTTTTT. Protein product: CASSQVGGELFF.

The chain links TRBV28 to TRBJ2-3, with unresolved D. The CDR3 is 16 amino acids. Trimming pared 2 bases from V and 6 bases from J, leaving 18 bases between. Germline-derived CDR1 and CDR2 are MDHEN and SYDVKM. The CDR3 reads CASSLTWPALGDTQYF. The DNA for the CDR3 is TGTGCCAGCAGTTTAACCTGGCCCGCCCTTGGGGATACGCAGTATTTT.

This clonotype appeared a few times. The chain carries TRBV12-3 or TRBV12-4 and TRBJ1-2; D perhaps matches TRBD1 (6 bases). This CDR3 has 13 amino acids. Trimming pared 7 bases from V and 2 bases from J, leaving 11 bases between. CDR3 nucleotide sequence: TGTGCCAGCACCCGGGGGCCCAACTATGGCTACACCTTC. It is translated as CASTRGPNYGYTF.

The rearrangement joins TRBV7-9 to TRBJ1-1, with 7 bases that match TRBD1. Germline lookup yields CDR1 SEHNR and CDR2 FQNEAQ (reference sequence). V shed 4 bases, J shed 2 bases, and the junction held 7 bases outside the gene matches. This CDR3 is 15 amino acids long. CDR3 in amino acids: CASSSQTGPNTEAFF. CDR3 DNA sequence: TGTGCCAGCAGCTCCCAGACAGGGCCAAACACTGAAGCTTTCTTT. The full variable domain, with the rest looked up from reference TRBV7-9 and TRBJ1-1, is DTGVSQNPRHKITKRGQNVTFRCDPISEHNRLYWYRQTLGQGPEFLTYFQNEAQLEKSRLLSDRFSAERPKGSFSTLEIQRTEQGDSAMYLCASSSQTGPNTEAFFGQGTRLTVV.

This clonotype was seen more than once but under ten times. This chain joins TRBV6-2 or TRBV6-3 and TRBJ1-2; TRBD1 agrees at 7 bases. V lost 2 bases, J lost 2 bases, and 2 bases stayed unmatched. This CDR3 region has 14 residues. Germline loops: CDR1 MNHEY, CDR2 SVGEGT. In DNA form, the CDR3 reads TGTGCCAGCAGTTACCCGGGACAGAACTATGGCTACACCTTC. Protein product: CASSYPGQNYGYTF.

This chain joins TRBV20-1 and TRBJ1-2; TRBD1 agrees at 8 bases. CDR3 size: 15 residues. CDR1 is DFQATT and CDR2 is SNEGSKA in the germline V gene (reference sequence). V lost 0 bases to trimming and J lost 1 base; unmatched junction nucleotides: 4. Written as DNA, the CDR3 is TGCAGTGCTAGAGATCCGGACAGGGTTAACTATGGCTACACCTTC. Amino acid sequence: CSARDPDRVNYGYTF.

This clonotype was counted between two and nine times. The rearrangement links TRBV14 to TRBJ1-1, with D uncertain. The CDR3 sequence is 13 residues long. V was shortened by 1 base and J by 4 bases, with 7 bases between the two germline ends. The germline V gene encodes CDR1 SGHDN and CDR2 FVKESK. The CDR3 bases are TGTGCCAGCAGCCAAGCCATTGGCACTGAAGCTTTCTTT. It translates to CASSQAIGTEAFF.

V and J are TRBV7-9 and TRBJ2-3; no definite D call. Germline-derived CDR1 and CDR2 are SEHNR and FQNEAQ (reference sequence). Trimming took 7 bases from V and 2 from J, leaving 1 base between them. This CDR3 contains 10 residues. The CDR3: CASNTDTQYF. CDR3 nucleotide sequence: TGTGCCAGCAACACAGATACGCAGTATTTT.

The chain combines TRBV4-2 with TRBJ2-7, with D unresolved. CDR1 and CDR2 from the germline V gene are LGHNA and YNFKEQ. The CDR3 loop spans 15 amino acids. With 3 bases removed from V and 2 bases from J, the gap between germline ends came to 14 bases. The CDR3 DNA is TGTGCCAGCAGCCACGTTTCGGAGATTCCCTACGAGCAGTACTTC. This translates into CASSHVSEIPYEQYF.

This chain joins TRBV2 and TRBJ2-2; possibly TRBD1 or TRBD2 for D (6 bases each). The CDR3 length is 15 residues. Per the germline V gene, CDR1 is SNHLY and CDR2 is FYNNEI. V was cut by 1 base and J by 7 bases, with 13 bases left in between. The CDR3 region is CASSEGRLGGGELFF. The CDR3 DNA is TGTGCCAGCAGTGAAGGGCGACTAGGGGGCGGGGAGCTGTTTTTT.

This clonotype was seen a few times. The chain has TRBV7-9 and TRBJ2-5; TRBD1 agrees at 8 bases. Unmatched junction bases numbered 9, after V lost 4 bases and J lost 5 bases. The CDR3 has 15 amino acids. The germline gives CDR1 SEHNR, CDR2 FQNEAQ (reference sequence). The CDR3: CASSSPGQERETQYF. The CDR3 region has the DNA TGTGCCAGCAGCTCTCCGGGACAGGAGAGGGAGACCCAGTACTTC.

This clonotype occurred a few times. The chain uses TRBV4-1 and TRBJ2-7; D is undetermined. This CDR3 has 15 residues. Per germline, CDR1 MGHRA and CDR2 YSYEKL. Trimming took 1 base from V and 2 from J, leaving 12 bases between them. CDR3 DNA: TGCGCCAGCAGCCAAGCCCTGGCAGCCGCCTACGAGCAGTACTTC. Translation gives CASSQALAAAYEQYF.

The sample holds many counts of this clonotype. V usage is TRBV12-3 or TRBV12-4 and J usage is TRBJ1-1; D possibly corresponds to TRBD1 (6 bases). The CDR3 is 16 residues long. V was pared by 1 base and J by 0 bases, with 12 bases between. The CDR3 here is CASSLGGGRMNTEAFF. DNA of the CDR3: TGTGCCAGCAGTTTAGGAGGGGGACGTATGAACACTGAAGCTTTCTTT.

There are a few counts of this clonotype. The chain couples TRBV27 to TRBJ2-5, with D possibly matching TRBD1 (6 bases). Per germline, CDR1 MNHEY and CDR2 SMNVEV (reference sequence). The V end lost 6 bases, the J end lost 2 bases, and 13 bases lay between the germline ends. This CDR3 region has 14 residues. The CDR3, as DNA: TGTGCCAGCAGCCCGGGACACGAACAAGAGACCCAGTACTTC. Amino acid sequence: CASSPGHEQETQYF.

This clonotype was observed many times. The CDR3 region is CASSLGVSGNLGETQYF. CDR3 DNA sequence: TGTGCCAGCAGCTTAGGTGTTAGCGGCAACCTCGGGGAGACCCAGTACTTC. The chain is built from TRBV7-9 and TRBJ2-5, with D perhaps matching TRBD2 (6 bases). V was pared by 1 base and J by 5 bases, with 20 bases between. The length of the CDR3 is 17 residues. The germline gives CDR1 SEHNR, CDR2 FQNEAQ (reference sequence).

The chain recombines TRBV6-1 with TRBJ2-2, with 11 bases matching TRBD2. CDR3 length: 19 amino acids. The ends lost 2 bases at V and 1 base at J; junction bases unmatched: 9. The germline V gene encodes CDR1 MNHNS and CDR2 SASEGT. This CDR3 reads CASSELMGLADGNTGELFF. Written as DNA, the CDR3 is TGTGCCAGCAGTGAATTAATGGGACTAGCGGATGGGAACACCGGGGAGCTGTTTTTT.

Ten or more counts support this clonotype. The chain couples TRBV7-9 to TRBJ2-1; TRBD2 is a possible D gene (7 bases). The CDR3 extends over 16 amino acids. Trimming took off 5 bases at V and 0 bases at J, with 14 bases between the two ends. The V gene's germline CDR1 is SEHNR and CDR2 FQNEAQ (reference sequence). This CDR3 is CASSGGGPYSYNEQFF. CDR3 DNA sequence: TGTGCCAGCAGCGGGGGGGGGCCCTACTCCTACAATGAGCAGTTCTTC.

This chain uses TRBV5-6 with TRBJ2-1; TRBD2 is a possible D gene (6 bases). Trimming pared 1 base from V and 7 bases from J, leaving 9 bases between. The CDR3 is 13 residues long. The germline CDR1 and CDR2 sequences are SGHDT and YYEEEE. This CDR3 is CASSLRAGNEQFF. In DNA, the CDR3 is TGTGCCAGCAGCTTGCGGGCGGGGAATGAGCAGTTCTTC.

This clonotype was seen ten or more times. J is TRBJ1-6 and V is TRBV9; 7 bases are a match to TRBD1. With V trimmed by 2 bases and J by 7 bases, 0 bases remained unmatched. The CDR3 is made up of 13 amino acids. Germline V gene lookup returns CDR1 SGDLS and CDR2 YYNGEE. In DNA form, the CDR3 reads TGTGCCAGCAGCGTGGGACAGAATTCACCCCTCCACTTT. Its protein product is CASSVGQNSPLHF.

This clonotype was seen a few times. This chain links TRBV27 with TRBJ2-3; 9 positions match TRBD1. Trimming cost V 4 bases and J 1 base; bases outside gene matches: 9. Germline CDR1 and CDR2: MNHEY and SMNVEV (reference sequence). The CDR3 consists of 17 residues. Written as DNA, the CDR3 is TGTGCCAGCAGTTCCCTACAGGGGGCGCAGGGCACAGATACGCAGTATTTT. Encoded protein: CASSSLQGAQGTDTQYF.

J is TRBJ1-1 and V is TRBV12-3 or TRBV12-4, with a tentative D call TRBD1 (6 bases). CDR3 length: 13 amino acids. V lost 4 bases and J 5 bases, leaving 11 bases between the germline ends. CDR3 amino acids: CASSWGGTTEAFF. The CDR3 coding sequence is TGTGCCAGCAGTTGGGGGGGCACGACTGAAGCTTTCTTT.

This clonotype has just a few counts. The rearrangement joins TRBV6-4 to TRBJ1-2; 9 bases fit TRBD1. The V segment lost 6 bases and the J segment 4 bases; nucleotides outside the gene matches: 3. This CDR3 comprises 13 residues. Germline V gene lookup returns CDR1 MRHNA and CDR2 SNTAGT. For the CDR3, the DNA is TGTGCCAGCAGATCGGACAGGGGCTATGGCTACACCTTC. The encoded protein is CASRSDRGYGYTF.